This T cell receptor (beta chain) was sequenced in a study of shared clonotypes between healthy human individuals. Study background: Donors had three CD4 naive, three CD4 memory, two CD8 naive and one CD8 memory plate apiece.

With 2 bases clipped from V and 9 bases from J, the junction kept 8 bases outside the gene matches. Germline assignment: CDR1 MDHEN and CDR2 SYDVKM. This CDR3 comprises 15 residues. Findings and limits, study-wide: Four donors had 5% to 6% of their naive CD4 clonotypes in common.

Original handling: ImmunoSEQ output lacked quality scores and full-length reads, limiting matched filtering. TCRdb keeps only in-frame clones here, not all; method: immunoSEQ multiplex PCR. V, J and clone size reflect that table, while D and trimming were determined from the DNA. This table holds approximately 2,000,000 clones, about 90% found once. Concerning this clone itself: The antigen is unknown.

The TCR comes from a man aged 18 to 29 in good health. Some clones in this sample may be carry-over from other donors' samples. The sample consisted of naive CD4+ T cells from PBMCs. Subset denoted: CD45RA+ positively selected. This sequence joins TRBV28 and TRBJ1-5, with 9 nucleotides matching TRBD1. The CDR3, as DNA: TGTGCCAGCAGTTTAACAGGGGGCGGCTTACGGCCCCAGCATTTT. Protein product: CASSLTGGGLRPQHF.